Sequencing of this TCR beta chain was carried out in a study of blood T cell repertoires in COVID-19 (TCRdb year 2020). Turning to the overall study: Collaborator samples came from the United States, Italy and Spain and covered acute and convalescent phases of COVID-19. The prospective study material was composed of cDNA or gDNA derived from T cells, B-cell-depleted T cells, or PBMCs. The samples were drawn from the first 160 participants of the ongoing ImmuneRACE study and from some 1,300 subjects provided by 6 global collaborators. HLA class I and class II types, where available, came from metadata supplied by the sample provider rather than from assay-based typing. Subjects who had been exposed to COVID-19, were actively infected with it, or had recovered from it provided the deeply sampled blood TCRbeta repertoires that made up the dataset. A freely available public database, intended as a resource for researchers studying the immune response to SARS-CoV-2, is where the repertoires were released. A de-identified subject ID, COVID-19 status, age in years and sex were almost always included in the sample metadata.

As for this clone: This clone's antigen is unknown. Base-call qualities are not available, and no considerably larger clone is one nucleotide away.

The germline ends are 19 bases apart after V is trimmed by 0 bases and J by 11 bases. CDR1 is given as GTSNPN and CDR2 as SVGIG, both from the germline V gene (reference sequence). CDR3 length: 14 amino acids, cysteine to phenylalanine. Kept here is only the CDR3 DNA, which spans 42 bases and is read in frame from base 1. The immunoSEQ Assay, a bias-controlled multiplex PCR, was used to amplify TCRbeta CDR3 regions from genomic DNA. The published analysis was carried out like this. The number of nucleated cells in each sample was estimated by amplification of reference gene primers within the assay. To quantify the absolute abundance of each unique TCRbeta CDR3 rearrangement, sequence reads were collapsed and filtered. Productive Simpson clonality was computed per sample as the square root of Simpson's diversity index over productive rearrangements. The table comes from immuneACCESS by way of TCRdb, which keeps in-frame sequences with V and J called. Part of the clones is missing from these tables; in studies checked, under half for an unresolved V gene and the rest for unknown reasons. V and J calls and clone size follow that table, whereas D and trimming were derived from the DNA. This sample lists nearly 200,000 clones; about 86% were detected once. Of the sample, approximately 7.6% falls within the top ten clones.

Participants in the prospective study were enrolled through a virtual design, were aged roughly 18 to 90 years, and lived in roughly 25 United States geographic areas. To assign participants to cohorts, the prospective study relied on clinical history that participants themselves reported in a screening survey and a study questionnaire. Recovered participants in ImmuneRACE Cohort 3 were defined as having two consecutive negative NP/OP PCR tests, clearance from a healthcare professional, or resolution of symptoms. Mobile phlebotomists in the prospective study collected whole blood, serum and a nasopharyngeal or oropharyngeal swab from every participant. Participants in the prospective study had the option to provide additional blood draws and questionnaires over a roughly two-month period. Before DNA extraction, blood samples from the prospective study were shipped at room temperature or frozen.

Summary of the overall study and its limitations: The amount of clinical and demographic metadata varied by source and participant and was provided uncurated.

Sample: PBMCs or T cells enriched from blood (not recorded which). The rearrangement combines TRBV30 with TRBJ1-1; TRBD1 is a weak D gene call, 6 bases matching. The receptor was derived from a man aged 35 to 55 who had recovered from COVID-19. The bases read TGTGCCTGGAGTGTGGGAACGAGGGGGTATGGGGCTTTCTTT. This sequence encodes CAWSVGTRGYGAFF.